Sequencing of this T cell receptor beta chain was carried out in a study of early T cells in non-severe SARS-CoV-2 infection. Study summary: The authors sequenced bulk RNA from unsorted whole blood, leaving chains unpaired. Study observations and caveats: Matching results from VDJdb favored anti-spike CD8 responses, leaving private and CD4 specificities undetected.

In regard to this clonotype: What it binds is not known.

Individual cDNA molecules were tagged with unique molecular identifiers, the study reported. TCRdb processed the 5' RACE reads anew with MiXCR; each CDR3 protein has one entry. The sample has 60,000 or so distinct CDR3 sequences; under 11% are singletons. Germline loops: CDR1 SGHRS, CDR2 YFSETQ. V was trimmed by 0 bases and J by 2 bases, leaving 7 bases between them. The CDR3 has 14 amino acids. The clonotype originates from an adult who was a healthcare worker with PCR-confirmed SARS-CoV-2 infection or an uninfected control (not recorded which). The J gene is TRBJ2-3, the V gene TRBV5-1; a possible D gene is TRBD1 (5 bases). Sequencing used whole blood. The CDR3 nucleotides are TGCGCCAGCAGCTTGGAAGGGGCCACAGATACGCAGTATTTT. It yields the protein CASSLEGATDTQYF.